Sequencing of this T cell receptor (beta chain) was carried out in a study of cytomegalovirus exposure and HLA in healthy donors. The PCR contained 60 Vbeta and 13 Jbeta primers. Some clones are missing from TCRdb's copy, which holds only in-frame ones; the method was immunoSEQ multiplex PCR. Here the sample spans roughly 120,000 clones, around four fifths being singletons. Remarks on this clone: Its antigen remains unknown.

The length of the CDR3 is 17 residues. V dropped 6 bases and J dropped 7; count of bases not matched to a gene: 15. CDR1 is SEHNR and CDR2 is FQNEAQ in the germline V gene (reference sequence). Study-wide results and caveats: Indistinguishable V segments such as TRBV6-2 and TRBV6-3 were excluded. A previous analysis found most TCR beta V segments productive roughly 87% or roughly 30% of the time.

Sequenced: PBMCs. The source of this sequence is a human donor in good health. The V call is TRBV7-9, the J call TRBJ2-2, with TRBD1 identical over 9 bases. CDR3 amino acids: CASRQGQGPSGVGELFF. The CDR3 DNA follows: TGTGCCAGCAGACAAGGACAGGGGCCCTCTGGGGTCGGGGAGCTGTTTTTT.